This T cell receptor (beta chain) was recorded in a study of T-cell memory formation after mild COVID-19. CDR3 length: 14 amino acids. Trimming cost V 2 bases and J 7 bases, with 14 bases left between them. In germline, CDR1 is SEHNR, CDR2 FQNEAQ (reference sequence). Each CDR3 protein is one row after TCRdb ran MiXCR on the 5' RACE reads. The sample holds 430,000 or so distinct CDR3 sequences, more than 20% seen once. This TCR came from an adult woman who had mild COVID-19 (a few samples of this study predate the infection). Cell type and time point are not known. V gene TRBV7-9 combines with J gene TRBJ1-1; D might be TRBD1 (6 bases). What was sequenced was PBMCs or a T cell subset sorted from them (not recorded which). The CDR3 bases are TGTGCCAGCAGCTTATCACCGGGGGGCGGTGAAGCTTTCTTT. Translation: CASSLSPGGGEAFF.